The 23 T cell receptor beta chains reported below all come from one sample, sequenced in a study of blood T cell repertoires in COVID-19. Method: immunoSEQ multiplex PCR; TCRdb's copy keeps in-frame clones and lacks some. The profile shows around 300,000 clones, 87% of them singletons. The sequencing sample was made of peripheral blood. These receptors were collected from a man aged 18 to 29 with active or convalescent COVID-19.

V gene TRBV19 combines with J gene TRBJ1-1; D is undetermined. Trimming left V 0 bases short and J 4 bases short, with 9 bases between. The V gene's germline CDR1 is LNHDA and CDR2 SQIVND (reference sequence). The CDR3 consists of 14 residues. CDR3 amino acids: CASSIDTRTTEAFF. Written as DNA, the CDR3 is TGTGCCAGTAGTATAGATACTCGAACCACTGAAGCTTTCTTT.

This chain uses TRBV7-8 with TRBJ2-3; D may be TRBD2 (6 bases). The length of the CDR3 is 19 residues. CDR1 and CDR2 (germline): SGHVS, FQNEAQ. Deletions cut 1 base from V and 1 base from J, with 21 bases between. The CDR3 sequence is CASSLGSGLRSRGTDTQYF. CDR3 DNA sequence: TGTGCCAGCAGCTTAGGATCGGGACTCAGGTCCCGGGGCACAGATACGCAGTATTTT.

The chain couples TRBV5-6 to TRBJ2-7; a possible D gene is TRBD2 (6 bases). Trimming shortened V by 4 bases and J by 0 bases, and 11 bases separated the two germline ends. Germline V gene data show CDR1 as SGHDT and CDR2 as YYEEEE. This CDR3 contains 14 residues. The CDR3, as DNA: TGTGCCAGCAGCCGAAAGACTAGCTCCTACGAGCAGTACTTC. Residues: CASSRKTSSYEQYF.

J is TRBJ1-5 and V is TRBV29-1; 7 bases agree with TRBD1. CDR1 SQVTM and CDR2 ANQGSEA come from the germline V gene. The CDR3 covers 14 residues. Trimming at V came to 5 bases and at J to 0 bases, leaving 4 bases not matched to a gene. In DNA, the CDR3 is TGCAGCGTTACCGACAGGGATAGCAATCAGCCCCAGCATTTT. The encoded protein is CSVTDRDSNQPQHF. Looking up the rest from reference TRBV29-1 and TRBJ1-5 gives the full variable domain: SAVISQKPSRDICQRGTSLTIQCQVDSQVTMMFWYRQQPGQSLTLIATANQGSEATYESGFVIDKFPISRPNLTFSTLTVSNMSPEDSSIYLCSVTDRDSNQPQHFGDGTRLSIL.

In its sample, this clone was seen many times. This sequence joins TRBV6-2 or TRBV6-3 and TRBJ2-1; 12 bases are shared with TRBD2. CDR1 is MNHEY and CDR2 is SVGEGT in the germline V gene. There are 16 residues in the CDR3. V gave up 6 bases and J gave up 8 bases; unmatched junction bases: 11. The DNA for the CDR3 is TGTGCCAGCAGCCAGACTCTAGCGGGGGGGCCAGATGAGCAGTTCTTC. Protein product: CASSQTLAGGPDEQFF.

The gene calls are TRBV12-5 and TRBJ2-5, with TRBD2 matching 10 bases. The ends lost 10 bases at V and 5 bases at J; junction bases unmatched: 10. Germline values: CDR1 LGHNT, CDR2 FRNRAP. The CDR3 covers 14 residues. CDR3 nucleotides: TGTGCTACCACCATAGCGGGGGGAGCGGAGACCCAGTACTTC. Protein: CATTIAGGAETQYF.

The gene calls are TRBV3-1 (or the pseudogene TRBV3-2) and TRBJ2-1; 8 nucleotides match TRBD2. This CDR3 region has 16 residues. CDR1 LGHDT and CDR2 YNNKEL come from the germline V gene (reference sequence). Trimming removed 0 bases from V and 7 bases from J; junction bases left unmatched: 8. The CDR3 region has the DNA TGTGCCAGCAGCCAAGAGTTGATAGCGGGATCTAATGAGCAGTTCTTC. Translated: CASSQELIAGSNEQFF.

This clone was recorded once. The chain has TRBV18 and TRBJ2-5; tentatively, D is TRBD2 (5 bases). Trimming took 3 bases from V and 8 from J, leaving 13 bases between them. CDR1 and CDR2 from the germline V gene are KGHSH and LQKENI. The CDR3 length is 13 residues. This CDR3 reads CASSPYNGETQYF. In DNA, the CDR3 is TGTGCCAGCTCACCCTACAACGGGGAAACCCAGTACTTC.

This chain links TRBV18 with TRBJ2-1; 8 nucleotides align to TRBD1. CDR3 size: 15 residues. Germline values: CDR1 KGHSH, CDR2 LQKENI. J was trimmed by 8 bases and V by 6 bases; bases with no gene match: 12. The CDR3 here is CASSRDRGRYYEQFF. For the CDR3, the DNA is TGTGCCAGCTCGCGCGACAGGGGTCGGTACTATGAGCAGTTCTTC. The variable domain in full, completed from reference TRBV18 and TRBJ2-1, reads NAGVMQNPRHLVRRRGQEARLRCSPMKGHSHVYWYRQLPEEGLKFMVYLQKENIIDESGMPKERFSAEFPKEGPSILRIQQVVRGDSAAYFCASSRDRGRYYEQFFGPGTRLTVL.

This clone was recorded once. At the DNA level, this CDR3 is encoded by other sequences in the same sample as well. The CDR3 protein is CASSPGQINQPQHF. CDR3 nucleotide sequence: TGTGCCAGCTCACCCGGACAAATAAATCAGCCCCAGCATTTT. The rearrangement uses TRBV18 and TRBJ1-5; D is perhaps TRBD1 (5 bases). Trimming stripped 3 bases from V and 4 bases from J, with 10 bases between. The CDR3 is 14 residues long. Germline CDR1 reads KGHSH; CDR2 reads LQKENI.

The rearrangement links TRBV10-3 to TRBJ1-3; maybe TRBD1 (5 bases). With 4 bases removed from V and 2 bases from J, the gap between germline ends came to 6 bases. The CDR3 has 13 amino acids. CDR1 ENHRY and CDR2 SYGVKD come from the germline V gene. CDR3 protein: CAISVDTGNTIYF. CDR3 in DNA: TGTGCCATCAGTGTGGACACTGGAAACACCATATATTTT.

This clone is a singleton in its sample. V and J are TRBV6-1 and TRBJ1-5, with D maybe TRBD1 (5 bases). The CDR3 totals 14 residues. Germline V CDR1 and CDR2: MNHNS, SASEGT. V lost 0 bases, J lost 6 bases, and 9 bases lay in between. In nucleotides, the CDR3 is TGTGCCAGCAGTGAAGCGGGAGGGACTCAGCCCCAGCATTTT. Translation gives CASSEAGGTQPQHF.

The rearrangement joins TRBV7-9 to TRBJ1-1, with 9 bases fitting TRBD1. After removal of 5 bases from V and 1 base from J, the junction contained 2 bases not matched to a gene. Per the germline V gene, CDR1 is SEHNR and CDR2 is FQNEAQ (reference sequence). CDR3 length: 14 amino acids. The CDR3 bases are TGTGCCAGCAGCGTACAGGGGGCGAACACTGAAGCTTTCTTT. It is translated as CASSVQGANTEAFF.

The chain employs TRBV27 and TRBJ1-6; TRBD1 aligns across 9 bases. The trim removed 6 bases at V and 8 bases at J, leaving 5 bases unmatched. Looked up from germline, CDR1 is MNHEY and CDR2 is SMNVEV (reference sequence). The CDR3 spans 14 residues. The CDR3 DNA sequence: TGTGCCAGCAGCTCGGGACAGGGATATTCACCCCTCCACTTT. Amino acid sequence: CASSSGQGYSPLHF.

The CDR3 loop is CASRKQGGETQYF. CDR3 DNA sequence: TGTGCCAGTAGAAAACAGGGGGGGGAGACCCAGTACTTC. V gene TRBV19 combines with J gene TRBJ2-5, with D maybe TRBD1 (8 bases). The germline CDR1 and CDR2 sequences are LNHDA and SQIVND (reference sequence). The CDR3 covers 13 residues. Trimming took 6 bases from V and 5 from J, leaving 13 bases between them.

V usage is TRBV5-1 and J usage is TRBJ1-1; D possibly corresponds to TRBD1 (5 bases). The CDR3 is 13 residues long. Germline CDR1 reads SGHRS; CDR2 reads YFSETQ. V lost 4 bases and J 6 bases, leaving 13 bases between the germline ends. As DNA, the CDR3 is TGCGCCAGCAGCGTAGGGGTTGTCGCTGAAGCTTTCTTT. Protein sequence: CASSVGVVAEAFF.

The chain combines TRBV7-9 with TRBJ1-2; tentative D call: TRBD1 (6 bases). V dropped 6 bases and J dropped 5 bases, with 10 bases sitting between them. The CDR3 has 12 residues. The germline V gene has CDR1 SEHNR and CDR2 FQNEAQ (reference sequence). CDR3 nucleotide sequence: TGTGCCAGCAGGGACGGACAGTATGGCTACACCTTC. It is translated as CASRDGQYGYTF.

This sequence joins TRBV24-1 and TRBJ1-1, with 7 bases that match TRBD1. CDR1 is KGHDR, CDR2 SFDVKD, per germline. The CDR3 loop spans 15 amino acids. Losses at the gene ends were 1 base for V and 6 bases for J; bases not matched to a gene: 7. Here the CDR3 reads CATSDFRQGVAEAFF. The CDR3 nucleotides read TGTGCCACCAGTGATTTCAGGCAGGGGGTAGCTGAAGCTTTCTTT.

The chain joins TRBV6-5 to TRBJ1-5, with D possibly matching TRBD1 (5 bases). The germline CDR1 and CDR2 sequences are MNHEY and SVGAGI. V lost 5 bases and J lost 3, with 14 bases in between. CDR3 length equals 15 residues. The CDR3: CASSPQGSVNQPQHF. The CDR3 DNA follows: TGTGCCAGCAGTCCGCAGGGATCAGTCAATCAGCCCCAGCATTTT.

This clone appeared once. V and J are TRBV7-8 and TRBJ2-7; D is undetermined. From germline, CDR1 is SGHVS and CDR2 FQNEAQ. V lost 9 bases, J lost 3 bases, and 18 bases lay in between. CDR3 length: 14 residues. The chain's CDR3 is CARERRIPIYEQYF. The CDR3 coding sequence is TGTGCCAGAGAGAGGCGGATCCCGATCTACGAGCAGTACTTC.

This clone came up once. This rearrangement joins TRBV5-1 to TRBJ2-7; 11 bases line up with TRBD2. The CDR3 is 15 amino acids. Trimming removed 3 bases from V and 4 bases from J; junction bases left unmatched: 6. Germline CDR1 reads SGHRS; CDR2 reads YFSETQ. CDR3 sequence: CASSSFSGRAYEQYF. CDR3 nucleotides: TGCGCCAGCAGCTCGTTTAGCGGGAGGGCTTACGAGCAGTACTTC.

CDR3 nucleotide sequence: TGTGCCAGTAGTATAGGAGGTTCCGAGCCCCAGCATTTT. Translation: CASSIGGSEPQHF. This chain uses TRBV19 with TRBJ1-5; no firm D call. Trimming left V 1 base short and J 8 bases short, with 9 bases between. The length of the CDR3 is 13 residues. Germline V gene sequence: CDR1 LNHDA, CDR2 SQIVND (reference sequence).

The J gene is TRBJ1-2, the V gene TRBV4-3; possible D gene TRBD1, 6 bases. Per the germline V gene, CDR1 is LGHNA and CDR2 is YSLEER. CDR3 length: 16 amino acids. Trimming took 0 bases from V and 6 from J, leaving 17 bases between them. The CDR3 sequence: CASSQEIQGSVDGYTF. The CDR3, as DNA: TGCGCCAGCAGCCAAGAGATTCAGGGGAGTGTTGATGGCTACACCTTC.